Presented here are 25 T cell receptor beta chains from one specimen sequenced in a study of cytomegalovirus exposure and HLA in healthy donors. This PCR relied on a set of 60 Vbeta primers and 13 Jbeta primers. This table comes from immunoSEQ multiplex PCR, and its TCRdb copy is limited to in-frame clones, with some not included. The top ten clones hold approximately 4% of a sample with some 160,000 clones, about four fifths of them seen once. Specimen: PBMCs. The receptors originated from a woman aged 40 to 55 in good health and CMV-seropositive.

The chain is built from TRBV30 and TRBJ1-1; D is possibly TRBD1 (6 bases). The ends were cut back, 5 bases at V and 6 bases at J, with 19 bases in the middle. The germline CDR1 and CDR2 sequences are GTSNPN and SVGIG (reference sequence). The CDR3 extends over 14 amino acids. The CDR3 region is CAWLPRGGVPEAFF. CDR3 DNA sequence: TGTGCCTGGCTCCCGAGAGGGGGGGTCCCTGAAGCTTTCTTT.

The J gene is TRBJ2-3, the V gene TRBV30, with a tentative D call TRBD2 (6 bases). Trimming left V 4 bases short and J 6 bases short, with 11 bases between. The germline CDR1 and CDR2 sequences are GTSNPN and SVGIG (reference sequence). The CDR3 contains 12 residues. For the CDR3, the DNA is TGTGCCTGGAAGGGAGGTGTGGATACGCAGTATTTT. This translates into CAWKGGVDTQYF.

The rearrangement joins TRBV4-2 to TRBJ2-7; 12 nucleotides line up with TRBD2. The CDR3 has 18 residues. Germline lookup yields CDR1 LGHNA and CDR2 YNFKEQ. V trimming: 4 bases; J trimming: 5 bases; junction bases outside the gene matches: 15. The CDR3 loop reads CASSRGGASGRAQDEQYF. The CDR3 DNA follows: TGTGCCAGCAGCCGAGGGGGCGCTAGCGGGAGGGCCCAGGACGAGCAGTACTTC.

As DNA, the CDR3 is TGCGCCAGCAGCTTCGGACGGCGGGAAGGCGTAAACGAGCAGTACTTC. Its protein product is CASSFGRREGVNEQYF. The chain links TRBV5-1 to TRBJ2-7; a possible D gene is TRBD2 (6 bases). CDR1 SGHRS and CDR2 YFSETQ come from the germline V gene. The CDR3 has 16 residues. V lost 2 bases, J lost 5 bases, and 20 bases lay in between. Using reference TRBV5-1 and TRBJ2-7 for the parts outside the CDR3, the full variable domain is KAGVTQTPRYLIKTRGQQVTLSCSPISGHRSVSWYQQTPGQGLQFLFEYFSETQRNKGNFPGRFSGRQFSNSRSEMNVSTLELGDSALYLCASSFGRREGVNEQYFGPGTRLTVT.

The V gene is TRBV28, the J gene TRBJ2-1; a weak D match, TRBD2 (6 bases). Germline V gene lookup returns CDR1 MDHEN and CDR2 SYDVKM. The CDR3 consists of 17 residues. V lost 6 bases, J lost 0 bases, and 18 bases lay in between. CDR3 nucleotide sequence: TGTGCCAGCAGACGAAGCGGGCGGACTGTCTCCTACAATGAGCAGTTCTTC. Translating it yields CASRRSGRTVSYNEQFF.

The CDR3 DNA reads as TGTGCCAGCAGTGCCCAGGTACCATCCTACAATGAGCAGTTCTTC. It codes for CASSAQVPSYNEQFF. The chain combines TRBV2 with TRBJ2-1; D gene unclear. This CDR3 comprises 15 residues. Trimming cost V 4 bases and J 1 base, with 11 bases left between them. CDR1 and CDR2 from the germline V gene are SNHLY and FYNNEI.

The chain employs TRBV27 and TRBJ2-3; 13 bases are a match to TRBD2. CDR1 and CDR2 from the germline V gene are MNHEY and SMNVEV (reference sequence). This CDR3 contains 17 residues. The J segment lost 6 bases and the V segment lost 2 bases, leaving 8 bases of the junction unmatched. CDR3 sequence (DNA): TGTGCCAGCAGTTTAAAGGCGACTAGCGGGAGGAGGGATACGCAGTATTTT. Amino acids: CASSLKATSGRRDTQYF.

This clone was seen only once. The chain is built from TRBV30 and TRBJ2-3, with D possibly matching TRBD2 (5 bases). Trimming pared 2 bases from V and 2 bases from J, leaving 8 bases between. In germline, CDR1 is GTSNPN, CDR2 SVGIG (reference sequence). CDR3 length: 13 amino acids. Written as DNA, the CDR3 is TGTGCCTGGAGTACCGGGGTCACAGATACGCAGTATTTT. It codes for CAWSTGVTDTQYF.

The chain recombines TRBV15 with TRBJ2-5; weak D call: TRBD1 (6 bases). The CDR3 spans 15 residues. Germline lookup yields CDR1 LNHNV and CDR2 YYDKDF (reference sequence). Trimming left V 0 bases short and J 2 bases short, with 10 bases between. The CDR3 DNA follows: TGTGCCACCAGCAGAGACCGGACAGAGCAAGAGACCCAGTACTTC. Its translation: CATSRDRTEQETQYF.

This sequence joins TRBV9 and TRBJ1-6; 7 bases align to TRBD1. The V gene end was trimmed by 3 bases and the J gene end by 0 bases; junction bases not matched to a gene: 3. The CDR3 length is 16 residues. The V gene's germline CDR1 is SGDLS and CDR2 YYNGEE. In DNA form, the CDR3 reads TGTGCCAGCAGCGAGGCAGGGGGCTCCTATAATTCACCCCTCCACTTT. Its translation: CASSEAGGSYNSPLHF.

The chain is built from TRBV29-1 and TRBJ2-5; 9 bases are a match to TRBD2. Germline lookup yields CDR1 SQVTM and CDR2 ANQGSEA. V was pared by 5 bases and J by 7 bases, with 8 bases of the junction left unmatched. The CDR3 consists of 13 residues. The CDR3 loop is CSVCLAGQGTQYF. CDR3 DNA sequence: TGCAGCGTTTGTCTAGCGGGGCAGGGGACCCAGTACTTC. Based on the CDR3 plus reference TRBV29-1 and TRBJ2-5, the full variable domain is SAVISQKPSRDICQRGTSLTIQCQVDSQVTMMFWYRQQPGQSLTLIATANQGSEATYESGFVIDKFPISRPNLTFSTLTVSNMSPEDSSIYLCSVCLAGQGTQYFGPGTRLLVL.

CDR3 in DNA: TGTGCCAGCAGTGAACGGGATCTAGATAATCAGCCCCAGCATTTT. The encoded protein is CASSERDLDNQPQHF. The V call is TRBV6-1, the J call TRBJ1-5; D gene unclear. Trimming took off 2 bases at V and 4 bases at J, with 12 bases between the two ends. This CDR3 region has 15 residues. In germline, CDR1 is MNHNS, CDR2 SASEGT.

The J gene is TRBJ1-1, the V gene TRBV11-2; the match to TRBD1 covers 9 bases. V trimming: 7 bases; J trimming: 8 bases; junction bases outside the gene matches: 5. The CDR3 covers 12 residues. Germline V gene sequence: CDR1 SGHAT, CDR2 FQNNGV. CDR3: CASTRGQGEAFF. The CDR3 DNA reads as TGTGCCAGCACTAGGGGACAGGGCGAAGCTTTCTTT.

The chain employs TRBV25-1 and TRBJ2-5; TRBD2 aligns across 13 bases. The V segment lost 8 bases and the J segment 4 bases; nucleotides outside the gene matches: 4. CDR3 length: 14 residues. Germline V gene data show CDR1 as MGHDK and CDR2 as SYGVNS. CDR3 bases: TGTGCCAGCTCAGGACTAGCGGGAGTAGAGACCCAGTACTTC. Protein sequence: CASSGLAGVETQYF.

The table lists this clone with a few counts. The chain carries TRBV5-1 and TRBJ1-1, with D tentatively TRBD1 (5 bases). The germline V gene has CDR1 SGHRS and CDR2 YFSETQ. V was pared by 0 bases and J by 7 bases, with 10 bases between. The CDR3 spans 13 residues. DNA of the CDR3: TGCGCCAGCAGCTTGGCCGTTGACAGTGAAGCTTTCTTT. This gives the protein CASSLAVDSEAFF.

CDR3 in amino acids: CASSPATGPSGELFF. The CDR3 region has the DNA TGTGCCAGCTCACCAGCGACAGGGCCGTCTGGGGAGCTGTTTTTT. The chain is built from TRBV18 and TRBJ2-2; 7 nucleotides match TRBD1. In germline, CDR1 is KGHSH, CDR2 LQKENI. The CDR3 spans 15 residues. The junction had 8 bases not matched to a gene; V was cut back by 2 bases and J by 8 bases.

This clone was detected a few times. The chain links TRBV11-2 to TRBJ1-1; D is uncertain. Per germline, CDR1 SGHAT and CDR2 FQNNGV. The CDR3 loop spans 11 amino acids. Trimming took off 4 bases at V and 10 bases at J, with 10 bases between the two ends. CDR3 nucleotide sequence: TGTGCCAGCAGCTCCAACTACGGAGCTTTCTTT. Encoded protein: CASSSNYGAFF. Full variable domain (remainder filled in from reference TRBV11-2 and TRBJ1-1): EAGVAQSPRYKIIEKRQSVAFWCNPISGHATLYWYQQILGQGPKLLIQFQNNGVVDDSQLPKDRFSAERLKGVDSTLKIQPAKLEDSAVYLCASSSNYGAFFGQGTRLTVV.

This chain connects TRBV4-2 to TRBJ2-7, with 9 bases that match TRBD1. The CDR3 covers 14 residues. Germline lookup yields CDR1 LGHNA and CDR2 YNFKEQ. The junction had 6 bases not matched to a gene; V was cut back by 4 bases and J by 5 bases. The CDR3 DNA reads TGTGCCAGCAGCCTCGGGACAGGGCTCGACGAGCAGTACTTC. Its protein is CASSLGTGLDEQYF.

This clone was recorded once. This chain connects TRBV27 to TRBJ2-6; TRBD1 agrees at 9 bases. This CDR3 has 14 residues. V gave up 6 bases and J gave up 12 bases; unmatched junction bases: 9. From germline, CDR1 is MNHEY and CDR2 SMNVEV (reference sequence). Here the CDR3 DNA reads TGTGCCAGCAGGGACCGGGACAGGGTCAGCGTCCTGACTTTC. Translating gives CASRDRDRVSVLTF.

The CDR3 spells CASSLEGASTDTQYF. CDR3 coding DNA: TGTGCCAGCAGCTTAGAGGGGGCCAGCACAGATACGCAGTATTTT. The chain employs TRBV5-4 and TRBJ2-3, with 7 bases fitting TRBD1. In germline, CDR1 is SGHNT, CDR2 YYREEE (reference sequence). CDR3 length: 15 amino acids. J gave up 0 bases and V 2 bases, and 3 bases lay outside the gene matches.

J is TRBJ2-1 and V is TRBV18; D might be TRBD2 (6 bases). The germline V gene encodes CDR1 KGHSH and CDR2 LQKENI. The germline V and J ends were trimmed by 2 bases and 9 bases, with 17 bases remaining between them. This CDR3 comprises 15 residues. CDR3 residues: CASSPGPAGGGEQFF. DNA of the CDR3: TGTGCCAGCTCACCAGGACCAGCGGGTGGCGGTGAGCAGTTCTTC.

Notes on this clone: Distinct nucleotide sequences in the sample also encode this CDR3. This sequence joins TRBV30 and TRBJ1-1, with D perhaps matching TRBD1 (6 bases). The V and J ends lost 0 bases and 2 bases respectively, with 7 bases between them. The CDR3 covers 13 residues. Looked up from germline, CDR1 is GTSNPN and CDR2 is SVGIG (reference sequence). CDR3 region: CAWSVQGNTEAFF. For the CDR3, the DNA is TGTGCCTGGAGTGTACAGGGCAACACTGAAGCTTTCTTT.

The J gene is TRBJ2-7, the V gene TRBV18; tentatively, D is TRBD1 (5 bases). CDR1 KGHSH and CDR2 LQKENI come from the germline V gene. CDR3 length: 13 amino acids. With 3 bases removed from V and 5 bases from J, the gap between germline ends came to 11 bases. The CDR3 region is CASSPKGMDEQYF. CDR3 DNA sequence: TGTGCCAGCTCACCGAAGGGGATGGACGAGCAGTACTTC.

CDR3 loop: CASSQGIAGMGGELFF. The CDR3 DNA reads TGCGCCAGCAGCCAAGGAATAGCGGGAATGGGCGGGGAGCTGTTTTTT. J is TRBJ2-2 and V is TRBV4-1; 8 bases line up with TRBD2. J lost 7 bases, V lost 1 base, and 8 bases had no gene match. Germline loops: CDR1 MGHRA, CDR2 YSYEKL. CDR3 length: 16 amino acids.

J is TRBJ1-4 and V is TRBV6-7; D gene unclear. TRBV6-7 is known as an ORF, though its function is uncertain. The V end lost 0 bases, the J end lost 5 bases, and 22 bases lay between the germline ends. The CDR3 loop spans 19 amino acids. The CDR3 loop is CASSYSSRRPWGVNEKLFF. DNA of the CDR3: TGTGCCAGCAGTTACTCGAGCAGAAGGCCCTGGGGAGTCAATGAAAAACTGTTTTTT.